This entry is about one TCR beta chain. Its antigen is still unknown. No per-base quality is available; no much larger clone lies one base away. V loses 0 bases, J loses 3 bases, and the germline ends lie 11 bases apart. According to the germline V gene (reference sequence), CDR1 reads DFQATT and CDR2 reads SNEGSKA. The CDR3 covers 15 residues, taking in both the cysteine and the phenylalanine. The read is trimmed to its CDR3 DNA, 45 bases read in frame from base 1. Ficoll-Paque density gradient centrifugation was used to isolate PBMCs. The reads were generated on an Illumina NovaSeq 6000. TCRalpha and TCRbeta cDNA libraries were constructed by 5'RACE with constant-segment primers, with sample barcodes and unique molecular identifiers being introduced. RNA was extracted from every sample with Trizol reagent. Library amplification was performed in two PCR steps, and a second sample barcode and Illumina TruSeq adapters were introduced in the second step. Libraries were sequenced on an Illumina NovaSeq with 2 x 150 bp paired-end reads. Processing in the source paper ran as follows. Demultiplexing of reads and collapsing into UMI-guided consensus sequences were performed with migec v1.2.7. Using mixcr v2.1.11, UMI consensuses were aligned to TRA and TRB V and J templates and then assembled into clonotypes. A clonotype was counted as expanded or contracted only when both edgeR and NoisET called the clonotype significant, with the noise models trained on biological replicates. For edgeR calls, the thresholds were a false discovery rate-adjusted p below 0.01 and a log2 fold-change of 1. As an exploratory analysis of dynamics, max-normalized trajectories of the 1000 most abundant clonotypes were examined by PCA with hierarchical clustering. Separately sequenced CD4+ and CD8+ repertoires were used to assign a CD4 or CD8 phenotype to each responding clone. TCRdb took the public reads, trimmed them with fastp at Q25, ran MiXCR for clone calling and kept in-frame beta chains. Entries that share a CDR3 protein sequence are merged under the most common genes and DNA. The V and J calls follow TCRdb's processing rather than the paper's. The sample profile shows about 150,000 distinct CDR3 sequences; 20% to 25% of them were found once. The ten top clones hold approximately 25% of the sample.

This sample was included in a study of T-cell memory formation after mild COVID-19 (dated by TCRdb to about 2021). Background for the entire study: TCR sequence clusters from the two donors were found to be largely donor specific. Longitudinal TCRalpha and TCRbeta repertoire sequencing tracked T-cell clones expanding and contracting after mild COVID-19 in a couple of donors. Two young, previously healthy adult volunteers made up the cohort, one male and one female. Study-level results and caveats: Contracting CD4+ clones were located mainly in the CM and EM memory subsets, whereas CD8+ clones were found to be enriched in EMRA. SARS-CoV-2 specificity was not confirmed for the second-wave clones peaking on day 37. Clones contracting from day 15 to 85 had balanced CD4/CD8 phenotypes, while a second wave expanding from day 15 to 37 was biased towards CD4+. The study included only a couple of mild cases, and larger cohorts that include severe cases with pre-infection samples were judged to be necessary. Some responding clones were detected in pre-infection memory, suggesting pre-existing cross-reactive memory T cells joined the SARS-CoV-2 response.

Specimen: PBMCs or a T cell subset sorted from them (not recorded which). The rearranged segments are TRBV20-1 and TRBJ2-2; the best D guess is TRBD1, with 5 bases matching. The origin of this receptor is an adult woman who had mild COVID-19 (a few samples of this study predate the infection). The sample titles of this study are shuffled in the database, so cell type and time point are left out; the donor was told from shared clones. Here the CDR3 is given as CSARDFRVDTGELFF. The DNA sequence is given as TGCAGTGCTAGAGATTTCAGGGTAGACACCGGGGAGCTGTTTTTT.